Listed here is a single T cell receptor (beta chain). It lacks a known antigen. Per-nucleotide qualities are absent, and no much larger clonotype sits a single base away. The CDR3 runs 16 residues from the cysteine to the phenylalanine. Only the CDR3 DNA stays, 48 bases, in frame from base 1. From V the trimming removes 4 bases and from J it removes 4 bases, while the gene matches leave 10 bases of the junction unaccounted for. Looking up the germline V gene (reference sequence) yields CDR1 MNHEY and CDR2 SMNVEV. In the prospective study, participants were about 18 to 100 years old, resided in 24 geographic areas of the United States, and were enrolled through a virtual design. In the prospective study, cohorts were assigned on the basis of participant-reported clinical history obtained from a screening survey and a study questionnaire. Recovered participants in ImmuneRACE Cohort 3 were defined by two consecutive negative NP/OP PCR tests, clearance by a healthcare professional, or resolution of symptoms. Mobile phlebotomists in the prospective study collected whole blood, serum and a nasopharyngeal or oropharyngeal swab from every participant. Additional blood draws and questionnaires over an approximately two-month period could optionally be provided by prospective study participants. Blood samples from the prospective study were shipped frozen or at room temperature prior to DNA extraction.

The data were obtained in a study of blood T cell repertoires in COVID-19 (dated by TCRdb to 2020 to 2022). About the full investigation: Samples covering the acute and convalescent phases of COVID-19 were provided by collaborators in the United States, Italy and Spain. Deeply sampled blood TCRbeta repertoires from subjects exposed to, actively infected with, or recovered from COVID-19 were included in the dataset. Where HLA class I and class II types were available, the types were taken from metadata supplied by the sample provider, not from assay-based typing. The material from the prospective study consisted of cDNA or gDNA derived from T cells, B-cell-depleted T cells, or PBMCs. The samples were drawn from two sources: the first 160 participants of the ongoing ImmuneRACE study, and about 1,300 subjects contributed by 6 global collaborators. The sample metadata nearly always contained a de-identified subject ID, COVID-19 status, age in years and sex. The repertoires were released in a freely available public database intended as a resource for research on the immune response to SARS-CoV-2. Summary of the overall study and its limitations: How much clinical and demographic metadata was included differed by source and by participant, and the metadata was provided uncurated.

TCRbeta CDR3 regions were amplified from genomic DNA using the immunoSEQ Assay, a bias-controlled multiplex PCR. As for how the authors treated the data: The number of nucleated cells in each sample was estimated by amplification of reference gene primers within the assay. To quantify the absolute abundance of each unique TCRbeta CDR3 rearrangement, sequence reads were collapsed and filtered. Productive Simpson clonality was computed per sample as the square root of Simpson's diversity index over productive rearrangements. TCRdb limited this immuneACCESS table to in-frame rearrangements with V and J called. A share of clones is missing; checked studies link under half to unresolved V genes, and the rest is unexplained. V and J calls and clone size are given by that table; D and trimming were obtained from the DNA. Within this sample are a few hundred thousand clones, with 80% to 90% of them counted one time only. 4% to 4.5% of the sample is held by the ten biggest clonotypes.

The origin of this receptor is a woman in her twenties or thirties who had recovered from COVID-19. Sequenced: PBMCs or T cells enriched from blood (not recorded which). Recombination connected TRBV27 to TRBJ1-2; TRBD1 aligns with 9 central bases. The CDR3 sequence is CASSYSTGGSSYGYTF. The nucleotide sequence reads TGTGCCAGCAGTTACTCGACAGGGGGATCCTCCTATGGCTACACCTTC.